Following are 10 T cell receptor beta chains from one sample sequenced in a study of blood T cell repertoires in COVID-19. Produced via immunoSEQ multiplex PCR; TCRdb's table is partial and in-frame only. The sample shows more than 85,000 clones, roughly 85% of them seen only once. Material: peripheral blood. Receptors originate from a woman of 80 years or more with active or convalescent COVID-19.

The rearrangement uses TRBV9 and TRBJ2-5; maybe TRBD2 (5 bases). CDR1 is SGDLS, CDR2 YYNGEE, per germline. There are 15 residues in the CDR3. V gave up 0 bases and J gave up 3 bases, with 12 bases separating them. Here the CDR3 DNA reads TGTGCCAGCAGCGTAGGGGGTGGGAGTAAAGAGACCCAGTACTTC. Translation gives CASSVGGGSKETQYF. The whole variable domain, remainder taken from reference TRBV9 and TRBJ2-5, is DSGVTQTPKHLITATGQRVTLRCSPRSGDLSVYWYQQSLDQGLQFLIQYYNGEERAKGNILERFSAQQFPDLHSELNLSSLELGDSALYFCASSVGGGSKETQYFGPGTRLLVL.

The chain uses TRBV5-4 and TRBJ2-7; 13 nucleotides line up with TRBD2. The J segment lost 7 bases and the V segment lost 4 bases, leaving 8 bases of the junction unmatched. CDR1 is SGHNT and CDR2 is YYREEE in the germline V gene (reference sequence). The CDR3 totals 15 residues. CDR3 amino acids: CASSPRLAGGGEQYF. The DNA for the CDR3 is TGTGCCAGCAGCCCTCGACTAGCGGGAGGCGGGGAGCAGTACTTC.

The chain links TRBV6-5 to TRBJ2-1; 8 positions match TRBD1. Germline loops: CDR1 MNHEY, CDR2 SVGAGI. There are 15 residues in the CDR3. V shed 6 bases and J 0 bases; nucleotides not matched to a gene: 4. CDR3 region: CASSRDRSSYNEQFF. In DNA form, the CDR3 reads TGTGCCAGCAGCCGGGACAGGAGCTCCTACAATGAGCAGTTCTTC.

This chain uses TRBV29-1 with TRBJ2-3, with 7 positions matching TRBD2. With 6 bases clipped from V and 0 bases from J, the junction kept 3 bases outside the gene matches. This CDR3 comprises 13 residues. The germline V gene has CDR1 SQVTM and CDR2 ANQGSEA. This CDR3 reads CSVGGDSTDTQYF. The CDR3 bases are TGCAGCGTGGGGGGGGATAGCACAGATACGCAGTATTTT.

CDR3 region: CASSYSYGTENSPLHF. The CDR3 DNA reads as TGTGCCAGCAGTTACTCCTACGGGACAGAAAATTCACCCCTCCACTTT. The chain links TRBV6-5 to TRBJ1-6, with 7 bases matching TRBD1. CDR1 MNHEY and CDR2 SVGAGI come from the germline V gene. The CDR3 is 16 residues long. After removal of 0 bases from V and 7 bases from J, the junction contained 6 bases not matched to a gene.

V and J are TRBV5-4 and TRBJ1-2, with D possibly matching TRBD1 (6 bases). V was shortened by 4 bases and J by 4 bases, with 17 bases between the two germline ends. The CDR3 loop spans 15 amino acids. Germline assignment: CDR1 SGHNT and CDR2 YYREEE (reference sequence). CDR3 sequence: CASSPREGGLYGYTF. The DNA for the CDR3 is TGTGCCAGCAGCCCCCGGGAGGGGGGACTCTATGGCTACACCTTC.

The chain has TRBV19 and TRBJ2-6; 7 bases agree with TRBD1. The CDR3 runs 15 residues. The J segment lost 0 bases and the V segment lost 5 bases, leaving 1 base of the junction unmatched. The germline V gene encodes CDR1 LNHDA and CDR2 SQIVND (reference sequence). CDR3 protein: CASSEGASGANVLTF. The CDR3 DNA reads TGTGCCAGTAGTGAGGGGGCCTCTGGGGCCAACGTCCTGACTTTC.

The genes are TRBV5-4 and TRBJ2-5; 7 nucleotides align to TRBD2. Trimming took 2 bases from V and 2 from J; bases not matched to a gene: 9. CDR1 SGHNT and CDR2 YYREEE come from the germline V gene (reference sequence). The CDR3 contains 16 residues. Here the CDR3 reads CASSFPSGEEQETQYF. Written as DNA, the CDR3 is TGTGCCAGCAGCTTCCCTAGCGGAGAGGAGCAAGAGACCCAGTACTTC.

This clone showed up just a few times. The V gene is TRBV12-3 or TRBV12-4, the J gene TRBJ1-1; TRBD1 might be the D (5 bases). The CDR3 covers 13 residues. The V and J ends lost 6 bases and 4 bases respectively, with 12 bases between them. In DNA, the CDR3 is TGTGCCAGCAGCACGGACATTACCACTGAAGCTTTCTTT. The encoded protein is CASSTDITTEAFF.

The chain has TRBV5-6 and TRBJ2-3; TRBD2 matches at 9 bases. Losses at the gene ends were 6 bases for V and 0 bases for J; bases not matched to a gene: 8. The CDR3 is 16 residues long. CDR1 is SGHDT, CDR2 YYEEEE, per germline. CDR3 nucleotides: TGTGCCAGCATCTGGAGACTAGCGGCTAGCACAGATACGCAGTATTTT. It specifies CASIWRLAASTDTQYF.